A single sample gave rise to the 6 T cell receptor beta chains below, sequenced in a study of blood T cells in healthy people across ages. Using a J-beta primer mix together with a sample-barcoded 5' primer, a second PCR was run for roughly 7 to 11 cycles. TCRdb called the 5' RACE reads again in MiXCR, with one record for every CDR3 protein. The table has hundreds of thousands of distinct CDR3 sequences, roughly 44% seen once. Material for sequencing was blood. These receptors all stem from a man aged 60 to 69 in good health.

This chain links TRBV20-1 with TRBJ1-2, with unresolved D. Germline V gene data show CDR1 as DFQATT and CDR2 as SNEGSKA (reference sequence). The CDR3 runs 10 residues. The V gene lost 4 bases and the J gene lost 4 bases, with 4 bases spanning the gap. The CDR3 is CSAISYGYTF. The CDR3 coding sequence is TGCAGTGCTATCAGCTATGGCTACACCTTC.

This rearrangement joins TRBV5-1 to TRBJ1-1, with D possibly matching TRBD1 (5 bases). This CDR3 is built from 15 residues. V was cut by 0 bases and J by 2 bases, with 11 bases left in between. Germline-derived CDR1 and CDR2 are SGHRS and YFSETQ. Here the CDR3 reads CASSLADSINTEAFF. The CDR3 bases are TGCGCCAGCAGCTTGGCCGACAGCATCAACACTGAAGCTTTCTTT.

At least ten counts were recorded for this clonotype. The chain is built from TRBV27 and TRBJ2-1; D may be TRBD2 (6 bases). Germline CDR1 and CDR2: MNHEY and SMNVEV (reference sequence). The CDR3 runs to 14 residues. V lost 5 bases and J lost 0, with 8 bases in between. The CDR3 DNA reads as TGTGCCAGCAGTCGGGGGAGCTCCTACAATGAGCAGTTCTTC. Translating gives CASSRGSSYNEQFF.

The count of this clonotype is one. The junction departs from the called germline gene at one end, perhaps through a read error. The V and J genes are TRBV4-1 and TRBJ1-5, with a tentative D call TRBD1 (5 bases). CDR1 is MGHRA, CDR2 YSYEKL, per germline. The length of the CDR3 is 16 residues. CDR3 sequence reads: CASSKESGQLNQPQHF. DNA for the CDR3: TGCGCCAGCAGCAAAGAGTCGGGGCAGCTCAATCAGCCCCAGCATTTT.

This clonotype was recorded at least ten times. The J gene is TRBJ2-5, the V gene TRBV9, with 12 bases aligning to TRBD1. The junction had 10 bases not matched to a gene; V was cut back by 0 bases and J by 10 bases. Germline CDR1 and CDR2: SGDLS and YYNGEE. This CDR3 is 16 amino acids long. The CDR3 loop reads CASSVEVGTGGFVQYF. CDR3 bases: TGTGCCAGCAGCGTAGAGGTTGGGACAGGGGGCTTTGTCCAGTACTTC.

Only a few counts were recorded for this clonotype. This chain uses TRBV11-3 with TRBJ2-5; 11 bases fit TRBD2. Trimming took 2 bases from V and 11 from J; bases not matched to a gene: 22. Germline CDR1 and CDR2: SGHNT and YENEEA. The CDR3 length is 19 residues. Written as DNA, the CDR3 is TGTGCCAGCAGCTTACCAAGCCCCCGGGGGCTAGCGGGGGGAAAAGAGCAGTACTTC. It translates to CASSLPSPRGLAGGKEQYF. The full variable domain, completed using reference TRBV11-3 and TRBJ2-5, is EAGVVQSPRYKIIEKKQPVAFWCNPISGHNTLYWYLQNLGQGPELLIRYENEEAVDDSQLPKDRFSAERLKGVDSTLKIQPAELGDSAVYLCASSLPSPRGLAGGKEQYFGPGTRLLVL.